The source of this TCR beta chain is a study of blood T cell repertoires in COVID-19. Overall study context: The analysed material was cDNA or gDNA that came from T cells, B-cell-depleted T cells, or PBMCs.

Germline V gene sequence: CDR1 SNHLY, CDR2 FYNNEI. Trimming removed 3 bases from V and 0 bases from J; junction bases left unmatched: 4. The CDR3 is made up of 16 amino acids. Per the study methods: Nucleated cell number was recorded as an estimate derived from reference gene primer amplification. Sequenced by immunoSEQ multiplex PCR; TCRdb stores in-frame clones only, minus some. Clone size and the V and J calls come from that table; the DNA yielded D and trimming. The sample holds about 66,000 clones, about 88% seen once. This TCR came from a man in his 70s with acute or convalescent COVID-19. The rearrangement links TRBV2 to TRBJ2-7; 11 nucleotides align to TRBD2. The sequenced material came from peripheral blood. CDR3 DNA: TGTGCCAGCAGTGACCGGACTAGCGGGTTCTCCTACGAGCAGTACTTC. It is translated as CASSDRTSGFSYEQYF.